This T cell receptor (beta chain) stems from a study of blood T cell repertoires in COVID-19. The V end was cut by 2 bases, the J end by 0 bases, with 13 bases between. Germline values: CDR1 MNHEY, CDR2 SVGEGT. The CDR3 loop spans 16 amino acids. Clones were sequenced by immunoSEQ multiplex PCR, and TCRdb holds only the in-frame ones, with some missing. The data hold approximately 160,000 clones, with about 90% observed a single time. The chain couples TRBV6-2 or TRBV6-3 to TRBJ1-1, with D uncertain. Sequencing was carried out using peripheral blood. The TCR originated in a woman aged 65 to 85 with acute or convalescent COVID-19. CDR3 coding DNA: TGTGCCAGCAGTTACACCCAGAGGCAGATGAACACTGAAGCTTTCTTT. Its translation is CASSYTQRQMNTEAFF.